This is a list of T cell receptor beta chains from one sample in a study of T cells in localized non-small cell lung cancer. Some clones are missing from TCRdb's copy, which holds only in-frame ones; the method was immunoSEQ multiplex PCR. Of almost 40,000 clones listed, around 86% are singletons. The sample in question was peripheral blood mononuclear cells, obtained before any cancer treatment. Receptor source: a male donor aged 60 or older with stage II lung adenocarcinoma. CDR3s include the opening cysteine and the closing phenylalanine or tryptophan. The order of the fields is V gene, clone size, J gene, D gene, CDR3 protein, CDR3 DNA. A D gene is named only where the DNA matches it firmly. A row's size may be missing; if present it is once, few, many or a size class.

TRBV18	.	TRBJ2-7	TRBD1	CASSPTGEGEQYF	TGTGCCAGCTCACCCACAGGGGAAGGCGAGCAGTACTTC
TRBV19	.	TRBJ1-2	TRBD1	CASNPLWDREPHGYTF	TGTGCCAGTAACCCTCTCTGGGACAGGGAACCGCATGGCTACACCTTC
TRBV28	.	TRBJ2-3	TRBD2	CASSLPGLAGAADTQYF	TGTGCCAGCAGTTTACCCGGACTAGCGGGAGCCGCAGATACGCAGTATTTT
TRBV11-2	.	TRBJ1-2	TRBD1	CASSSRSDRGHGYTF	TGTGCCAGCAGCTCCCGCTCAGACAGGGGACATGGCTACACCTTC
TRBV5-4	.	TRBJ1-2	TRBD1	CASSTGGYGYTF	TGTGCCAGCAGCACAGGGGGCTATGGCTACACCTTC
TRBV7-8	few	TRBJ2-1	TRBD2	CASSLESGSPQFF	TGTGCCAGCAGCTTAGAGAGCGGGAGTCCTCAGTTCTTC
TRBV6-1	.	TRBJ1-5	.	CASSFRGGSNQPQHF	TGTGCCAGCAGTTTCCGTGGGGGTAGCAATCAGCCCCAGCATTTT
TRBV5-1	.	TRBJ2-3	.	CASSLVSEDTQYF	TGCGCCAGCAGCTTGGTGTCGGAAGATACGCAGTATTTT
TRBV18	.	TRBJ1-4	.	CASSLSLGIANEKLFF	TGTGCCAGCTCACTTTCCTTAGGGATCGCTAATGAAAAACTGTTTTTT
TRBV27	.	TRBJ2-4	TRBD1	CASSRTYTGDIQYF	TGTGCCAGCAGTCGGACGTACACAGGGGACATTCAGTACTTC
TRBV6-1	.	TRBJ2-1	.	CASSELGNEQFF	TGTGCCAGCAGTGAACTAGGCAATGAGCAGTTCTTC
TRBV5-1	.	TRBJ1-3	.	CASSLRGSSGNTIYF	TGCGCCAGCAGCTTACGAGGGAGCTCTGGAAACACCATATATTTT
TRBV27	.	TRBJ1-2	.	CASSLSVPDGGYTF	TGTGCCAGCAGTTTATCGGTCCCGGACGGTGGCTACACCTTC
TRBV6-6	.	TRBJ1-5	.	CASNPGANQPQHF	TGTGCCAGCAATCCGGGAGCGAATCAGCCCCAGCATTTT
TRBV28	.	TRBJ1-2	TRBD1	CAGRPGGYGYTF	TGTGCCGGCAGGCCAGGGGGCTATGGCTACACCTTC
TRBV18	.	TRBJ2-1	.	CASSSDSSTQFF	TGTGCCAGCTCATCCGACTCGTCTACGCAGTTCTTC
TRBV6-6	.	TRBJ2-1	.	CASSYSRDPINEQFF	TGTGCCAGCAGTTACTCGAGGGACCCCATCAATGAGCAGTTCTTC
TRBV9	.	TRBJ2-5	TRBD2	CASSPRGVETQYF	TGTGCCAGCAGCCCTCGGGGGGTGGAGACCCAGTACTTC
TRBV13	.	TRBJ2-7	.	CASSLGLGTPSSYEQYF	TGTGCCAGCAGCTTAGGCCTAGGGACCCCGAGCTCCTACGAGCAGTACTTC
TRBV5-1	.	TRBJ2-2	.	CASQDSLGTGELFF	TGCGCCAGCCAGGACAGTCTGGGAACCGGGGAGCTGTTTTTT
TRBV5-1	.	TRBJ1-1	.	CASFEGSVTEAFF	TGCGCCAGCTTCGAGGGGAGTGTGACTGAAGCTTTCTTT
TRBV18	.	TRBJ2-1	TRBD2	CASSPPGLAENEQFF	TGTGCCAGCTCACCCCCGGGACTAGCGGAGAATGAGCAGTTCTTC
TRBV6-6	once	TRBJ1-1	.	CASSLRREKNTEAFF	TGTGCCAGCAGTCTACGACGGGAGAAGAACACTGAAGCTTTCTTT
TRBV6-1	.	TRBJ2-7	.	CASRVGSNYEQYF	TGTGCCAGCAGAGTTGGATCAAACTACGAGCAGTACTTC
TRBV5-1	.	TRBJ2-1	.	CASTVAGTYNEQFF	TGCGCCAGCACCGTGGCGGGGACCTACAATGAGCAGTTCTTC
TRBV12-5	.	TRBJ2-1	.	CASGFPSNEQFF	TGTGCTAGTGGTTTTCCGAGCAATGAGCAGTTCTTC
TRBV7-2	.	TRBJ2-7	.	CASSLYSGENEQYF	TGTGCCAGCAGCTTGTACTCGGGAGAGAACGAGCAGTACTTC
TRBV6-6	.	TRBJ1-1	.	CASSYGAAGGTEAFF	TGTGCCAGCAGTTATGGGGCAGCGGGGGGGACTGAAGCTTTCTTT
TRBV5-4	.	TRBJ2-3	.	CASSLGQLTDTQYF	TGTGCCAGCAGTCTAGGACAGCTCACAGATACGCAGTATTTT
TRBV7-9	.	TRBJ1-1	.	CASSFSGANTEAFF	TGTGCCAGCAGCTTCTCGGGGGCGAACACTGAAGCTTTCTTT
TRBV29-1	.	TRBJ1-2	.	CSAPDRANYGYTF	TGCAGCGCCCCGGACAGAGCTAACTATGGCTACACCTTC
TRBV28	.	TRBJ2-3	TRBD2	CASSFSGGARADTQYF	TGTGCCAGCAGCTTCTCCGGGGGGGCTCGTGCAGATACGCAGTATTTT
TRBV5-1	.	TRBJ1-1	TRBD1	CASSLEGFWGQVNTEAFF	TGCGCCAGCAGCTTGGAAGGCTTTTGGGGACAGGTGAACACTGAAGCTTTCTTT
TRBV19	.	TRBJ1-2	TRBD1	CASSSQLRGNPSYGYTF	TGTGCCAGTAGTTCACAACTCAGGGGGAACCCCTCTTATGGCTACACCTTC
TRBV27	.	TRBJ2-5	TRBD2	CASSLTAAGGGETQYF	TGTGCCAGCAGTTTAACGGCCGCGGGAGGAGGGGAGACCCAGTACTTC
TRBV5-4	.	TRBJ2-1	.	CASRPRAEGNEQFF	TGTGCCAGCAGACCGAGGGCCGAAGGCAATGAGCAGTTCTTC
TRBV18	few	TRBJ1-2	.	CASSPGQTNTNYGYTF	TGTGCCAGCTCACCGGGGCAGACTAACACTAACTATGGCTACACCTTC
TRBV7-3	.	TRBJ2-1	.	CASSSAAGQLYNEQFF	TGTGCCAGCAGCTCCGCGGCGGGACAGCTCTACAATGAGCAGTTCTTC